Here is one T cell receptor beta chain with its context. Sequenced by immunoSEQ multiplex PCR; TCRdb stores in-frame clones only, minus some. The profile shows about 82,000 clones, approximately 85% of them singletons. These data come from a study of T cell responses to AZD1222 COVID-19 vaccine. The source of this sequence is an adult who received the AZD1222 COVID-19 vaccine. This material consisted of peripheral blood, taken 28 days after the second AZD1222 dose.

CDR3 region: CASSFAGQGAAGNTIYF. The CDR3 bases are TGTGCCAGCAGCTTCGCAGGACAGGGGGCGGCTGGAAACACCATATATTTT. The chain has TRBV5-6 and TRBJ1-3, with 11 nucleotides matching TRBD1. Germline assignment: CDR1 SGHDT and CDR2 YYEEEE. With V trimmed by 2 bases and J by 2 bases, 6 bases remained unmatched. The CDR3 length is 17 residues.